This T cell receptor beta chain derives from a study of tumor and adjacent non-tumor tissue in lung cancer. Study context: Aged about 30 to 76 years, patients included 10 men and 4 or 5 women with stage I to III disease.

The library came from three nested PCR rounds adapted from ARM-PCR protocols. In TCRdb, the multiplex PCR reads were re-called with MiXCR into one record per CDR3 protein. The table lists fewer than 130,000 distinct CDR3 sequences, approximately 87% of them singletons. For this clonotype: One junction end does not reproduce the germline sequence, and a read error may be involved.

The CDR3 runs to 19 residues. Germline CDR1 is MGHRA and CDR2 is YSYEKL. The template was RNA from unsorted bulk tissue. Chemotherapy-naive patients with new lung cancer underwent thoracic surgery in China, August–November 2014. This rearrangement joins TRBV4-1 to TRBJ2-6; TRBD1 agrees at 8 bases. The origin of this receptor is a man between 70 and 80 years old with non-small cell lung cancer. Material: lung tumor tissue. The CDR3 spells CANSQDVSGTGSGANVLTF. The CDR3 region has the DNA TGCGCCAACAGCCAAGATGTTTCTGGGACAGGCTCTGGGGCCAACGTCCTGACTTTC.